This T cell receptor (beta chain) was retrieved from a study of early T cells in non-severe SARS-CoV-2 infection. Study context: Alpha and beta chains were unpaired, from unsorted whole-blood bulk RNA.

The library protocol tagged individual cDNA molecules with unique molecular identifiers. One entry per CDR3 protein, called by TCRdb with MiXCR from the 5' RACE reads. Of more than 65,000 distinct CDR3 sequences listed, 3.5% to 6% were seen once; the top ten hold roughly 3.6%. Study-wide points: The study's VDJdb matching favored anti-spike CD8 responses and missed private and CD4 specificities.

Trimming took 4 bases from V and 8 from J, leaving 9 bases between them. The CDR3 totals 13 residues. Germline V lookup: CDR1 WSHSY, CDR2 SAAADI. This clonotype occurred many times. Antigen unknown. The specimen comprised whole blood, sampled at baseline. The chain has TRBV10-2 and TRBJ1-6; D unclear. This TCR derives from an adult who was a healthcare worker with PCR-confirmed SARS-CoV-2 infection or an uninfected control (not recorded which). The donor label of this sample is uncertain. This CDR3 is CASSVTADSPLHF. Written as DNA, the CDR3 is TGCGCCAGCAGTGTGACGGCCGATTCACCCCTCCACTTT.